The source of this T cell receptor beta chain is a study of T cell responses to AZD1222 COVID-19 vaccine. Study-level findings and limits: The CD4 TCRs associated with vaccination extended across spike and predominated at 160-218 and 743-854.

Concerning this clone itself: Its antigen is currently unknown.

Here immunoSEQ multiplex PCR was the method, and the copy in TCRdb shows in-frame clones only, minus some. The sample has 150,000 to 200,000 clones; around 91% are singletons. The CDR3 length is 16 residues. Losses at the gene ends were 5 bases for V and 6 bases for J; bases not matched to a gene: 9. The V gene's germline CDR1 is LNHDA and CDR2 SQIVND (reference sequence). The V call is TRBV19, the J call TRBJ1-4; 10 nucleotides align to TRBD1. This sequence originates from an adult in good health. Sequenced here: peripheral blood, sampled on day 0 of AZD1222 vaccination. In nucleotides, the CDR3 is TGTGCCAGTAGTCCGGGACAGGGGAGCTTTGATGAAAAACTGTTTTTT. This codes for CASSPGQGSFDEKLFF.